Given below is one T cell receptor (beta chain) in context. Antigen unknown. Germline loops: CDR1 LGHNA, CDR2 YNFKEQ. The CDR3 is made up of 16 amino acids. V was pared by 4 bases and J by 2 bases, with 15 bases between. Through a sample-barcoded 5' primer and a J-beta primer mix, a second PCR was run for roughly 6 to 11 cycles. TCRdb processed the 5' RACE reads anew with MiXCR; each CDR3 protein has one entry. This table has about 1 million distinct CDR3 sequences, under 45% appearing once. This sample was included in a study of blood T cells in healthy people across ages. Notes on the study in general: Researchers judged that diversity estimates from one million T cells fell short of true values. As age increased, TCR beta diversity per million T cells fell in a roughly linear fashion. Leaving the PBMCs unsorted stopped any conclusive comparison of naive versus antigen-experienced cells.

Input material: blood. This receptor was taken from a woman aged 55-70 years in good health. This chain joins TRBV4-2 and TRBJ2-1; a possible D gene is TRBD2 (5 bases). The DNA for the CDR3 is TGTGCCAGCAGCCTTACGAGCGGAGGTACCTACAATGAGCAGTTCTTC. This encodes CASSLTSGGTYNEQFF.